This record concerns one TCR beta chain sequence. V was shortened by 6 bases and J by 0 bases, with 15 bases between the two germline ends. Germline V gene sequence: CDR1 KGHSH, CDR2 LQKENI. The CDR3 covers 15 residues. The sample is drawn from a study of blood T cell repertoires in COVID-19. Data came from immunoSEQ multiplex PCR; TCRdb stores just in-frame clones and leaves some out. The repertoire consists of roughly 270,000 clones, with approximately 78% occurring once and the leading ten covering 5%. This clonotype was obtained from a man between 35 and 55 years old who had been exposed to COVID-19. The chain carries TRBV18 and TRBJ2-7, with a tentative D call TRBD2 (6 bases). The sequenced sample was PBMCs or T cells enriched from blood (not recorded which). The CDR3 sequence: CASSPLGGNSYEQYF. The DNA for the CDR3 is TGTGCCAGCTCCCCCTTGGGCGGGAACTCCTACGAGCAGTACTTC. The complete variable domain, with remaining parts taken from reference TRBV18 and TRBJ2-7, reads NAGVMQNPRHLVRRRGQEARLRCSPMKGHSHVYWYRQLPEEGLKFMVYLQKENIIDESGMPKERFSAEFPKEGPSILRIQQVVRGDSAAYFCASSPLGGNSYEQYFGPGTRLTVT.